This TCR beta chain was profiled in a study of T cell responses to AZD1222 COVID-19 vaccine. The overall study: Second-dose groups at about 4 or about 12 weeks were pooled.

TCRdb's table, derived via immunoSEQ multiplex PCR, lists solely in-frame clones and lacks some. The sample lists roughly 180,000 clones, around 94% occurring once. Details on this clone: Its antigen remains unknown.

Points from the study as a whole: With two AZD1222 doses given, Spike-specific TCR breadth and depth both rose. Vaccine-associated CD4 TCRs ranged over spike, dominating at 160-218 and 743-854. Baseline testing showed seropositivity in only five to seven AZD1222 recipients.

Material: peripheral blood, obtained on day 0 of AZD1222 vaccination. The receptor was isolated from an adult in good health.

The CDR3 DNA is TGTGCCAGCAGCGCCCCGATCGGGGGCTCTACGCAGTATTTT. It is translated as CASSAPIGGSTQYF. The chain combines TRBV9 with TRBJ2-3; the D gene could be TRBD1 or TRBD2 (6 bases each). CDR1 is SGDLS and CDR2 is YYNGEE in the germline V gene. The CDR3 covers 14 residues. The V gene lost 3 bases and the J gene lost 8 bases, with 16 bases spanning the gap.